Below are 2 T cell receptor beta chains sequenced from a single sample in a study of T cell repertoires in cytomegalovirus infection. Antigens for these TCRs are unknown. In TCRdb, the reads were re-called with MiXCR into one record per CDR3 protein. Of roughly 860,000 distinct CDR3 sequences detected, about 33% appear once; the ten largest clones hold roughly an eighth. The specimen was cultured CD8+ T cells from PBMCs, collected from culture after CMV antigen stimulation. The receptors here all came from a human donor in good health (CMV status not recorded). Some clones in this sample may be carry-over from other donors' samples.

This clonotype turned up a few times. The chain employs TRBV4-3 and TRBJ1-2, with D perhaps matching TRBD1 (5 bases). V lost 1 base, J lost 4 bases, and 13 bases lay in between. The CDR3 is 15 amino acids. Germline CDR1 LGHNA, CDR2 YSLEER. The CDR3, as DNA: TGCGCCAGCAGCCAAGGGGGCAGGGTGGGCTATGGCTACACCTTC. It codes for CASSQGGRVGYGYTF.

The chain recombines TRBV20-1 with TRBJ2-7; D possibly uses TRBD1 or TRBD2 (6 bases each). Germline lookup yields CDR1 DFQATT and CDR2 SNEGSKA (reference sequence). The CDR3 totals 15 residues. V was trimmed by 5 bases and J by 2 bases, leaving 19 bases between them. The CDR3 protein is CSAFRPGAFTYEQYF. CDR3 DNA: TGCAGTGCTTTTAGGCCGGGGGCCTTTACCTACGAGCAGTACTTC.